The next 7 T cell receptor beta chains were all read from a single sample in a study of blood T cell repertoires in COVID-19 (TCRdb year 2020). Library preparation was by the immunoSEQ multiplex PCR assay. This immuneACCESS table, as held by TCRdb, lists in-frame sequences with V and J called but not all clones. Of the missing ones, under half trace to an unresolved V gene in checked studies; the others have no known cause. Here the sample has more than 15,000 clones; around 89% occur a single time. The ten largest clones represent 7% to 9% of the sample. Sample: peripheral blood. All receptors derive from a woman aged 55-70 years with active COVID-19.

This rearrangement joins TRBV5-5 to TRBJ2-2, with D maybe TRBD1 (8 bases). Germline V gene lookup returns CDR1 SGHKS and CDR2 YYEKEE (reference sequence). The CDR3 contains 15 residues. V lost 6 bases and J 0 bases, leaving 12 bases between the germline ends. DNA of the CDR3: TGTGCCAGCAACAGGGGGGGAACGAACACCGGGGAGCTGTTTTTT. Translated, it gives CASNRGGTNTGELFF.

The V gene is TRBV5-1, the J gene TRBJ2-3; 12 bases line up with TRBD2. CDR1 is SGHRS and CDR2 is YFSETQ in the germline V gene. The V and J ends lost 4 bases and 2 bases, in that order; junction bases with no gene match: 17. The CDR3 spans 20 residues. Here the CDR3 reads CASSPARASGGGKVTDTQYF. Here the CDR3 DNA reads TGCGCCAGCAGCCCGGCTCGGGCTAGCGGGGGGGGAAAGGTCACAGATACGCAGTATTTT.

This CDR3 is CASSSASGAPQYF. CDR3 in DNA: TGCGCCAGCAGCTCGGCTAGCGGGGCCCCGCAGTATTTT. The J gene is TRBJ2-3, the V gene TRBV5-1; 9 nucleotides match TRBD2. The CDR3 is made up of 13 amino acids. Trimming removed 3 bases from V and 10 bases from J; junction bases left unmatched: 6. CDR1 is SGHRS and CDR2 is YFSETQ in the germline V gene.

This clone was seen only once. The rearrangement uses TRBV2 and TRBJ1-6, with 9 bases that match TRBD1. V dropped 4 bases and J dropped 7; count of bases not matched to a gene: 2. This CDR3 has 14 amino acids. Germline V lookup: CDR1 SNHLY, CDR2 FYNNEI. The CDR3 sequence is CASSGTGENSPLHF. The CDR3 nucleotides read TGTGCCAGCAGTGGGACAGGGGAGAATTCACCCCTCCACTTT. The full variable domain, completed using reference TRBV2 and TRBJ1-6, is EPEVTQTPSHQVTQMGQEVILRCVPISNHLYFYWYRQILGQKVEFLVSFYNNEISEKSEIFDDQFSVERPDGSNFTLKIRSTKLEDSAMYFCASSGTGENSPLHFGNGTRLTVT.

This sequence joins TRBV7-8 and TRBJ2-1; D ambiguous. Trimming removed 1 base at V and 5 bases at J, with 6 bases between. Looked up from germline, CDR1 is SGHVS and CDR2 is FQNEAQ. The CDR3 totals 13 residues. CDR3 sequence reads: CASSLVQNNEQFF. CDR3 sequence (DNA): TGTGCCAGCAGCTTAGTTCAGAACAATGAGCAGTTCTTC.

This clone is a singleton in its sample. The gene calls are TRBV5-1 and TRBJ2-1; 8 bases are a match to TRBD2. Germline values: CDR1 SGHRS, CDR2 YFSETQ. V trimming: 6 bases; J trimming: 4 bases; junction bases outside the gene matches: 9. This CDR3 comprises 15 residues. CDR3 nucleotides: TGCGCCAGCAAGTTCGGGGGGGAAATGTACAATGAGCAGTTCTTC. Residues: CASKFGGEMYNEQFF. The variable domain in full, with the rest retrieved from reference TRBV5-1 and TRBJ2-1, is KAGVTQTPRYLIKTRGQQVTLSCSPISGHRSVSWYQQTPGQGLQFLFEYFSETQRNKGNFPGRFSGRQFSNSRSEMNVSTLELGDSALYLCASKFGGEMYNEQFFGPGTRLTVL.

The gene calls are TRBV7-2 and TRBJ2-7, with D possibly being TRBD2 (6 bases). Deletions cut 0 bases from V and 0 bases from J, with 9 bases between. From germline, CDR1 is SGHTA and CDR2 FQGNSA. The CDR3 is 15 residues long. CDR3 residues: CASSLAGGHSYEQYF. In DNA, the CDR3 is TGTGCCAGCAGCTTAGCAGGAGGGCACTCCTACGAGCAGTACTTC.